A selection of T cell receptor beta chains follows, all from one sample in a study of shared clonotypes between healthy human individuals. The assay was immunoSEQ multiplex PCR, and TCRdb's table has in-frame clones only and misses some. The data contain some 490,000 clones, roughly 80% of them singletons. The sequenced sample consisted of PBMCs. These receptors came from a woman in her thirties or forties in good health. Some clones in this sample may be carry-over from other donors' samples. Each CDR3 is given with its conserved first and last residue. D genes are given only for firm matches. The size of a clone is reported for some rows only, either as once, few or many, or as a class for expanded clones.

J gene	clone size	V gene	D gene	CDR3 protein	CDR3 DNA
TRBJ1-2	.	TRBV5-1	TRBD1	CASSSRTGGSYGYTF	TGCGCCAGCAGCAGCCGGACAGGGGGTAGCTATGGCTACACCTTC
TRBJ1-4	.	TRBV10-1	TRBD1	CASSESPGTGSEKLFF	TGCGCCAGCAGTGAGAGTCCCGGGACAGGATCCGAAAAACTGTTTTTT
TRBJ1-1	.	TRBV7-3	TRBD1	CASSLRSTGTGNTEAFF	TGTGCCAGCAGCTTACGGTCTACCGGGACAGGGAACACTGAAGCTTTCTTT
TRBJ1-1	.	TRBV6-5	.	CASSYSEGGGTPEAFF	TGTGCCAGCAGTTACTCCGAAGGGGGGGGAACCCCTGAAGCTTTCTTT
TRBJ2-1	.	TRBV6-1	TRBD2	CASSSSGRYNEQFF	TGTGCCAGCAGTTCTAGCGGAAGATACAATGAGCAGTTCTTC
TRBJ2-7	.	TRBV7-8	TRBD2	CASRGLAGSYEQYF	TGTGCCAGCAGGGGACTAGCGGGATCCTACGAGCAGTACTTC
TRBJ1-4	.	TRBV6-1	.	CASSGGRGFIPEEKLFF	TGTGCCAGCAGTGGTGGCAGGGGTTTTATCCCGGAAGAAAAACTGTTTTTT
TRBJ2-5	once	TRBV5-1	.	CASSFGTGETQYF	TGCGCCAGCAGCTTCGGTACGGGAGAGACCCAGTACTTC
TRBJ1-2	.	TRBV25-1	TRBD1	CASRQGGSGYGYTF	TGTGCCAGCAGGCAGGGGGGCTCAGGATATGGCTACACCTTC
TRBJ2-5	.	TRBV19	.	CASSRQALPQETQYF	TGTGCCAGTAGTCGACAGGCGCTACCCCAAGAGACCCAGTACTTC
TRBJ2-1	.	TRBV5-4	TRBD2	CASSLAAGGHYNEQFF	TGTGCCAGCAGCTTGGCCGCGGGAGGGCACTACAATGAGCAGTTCTTC
TRBJ1-1	.	TRBV7-2	.	CASSLARQVTEAFF	TGTGCCAGCAGCTTAGCACGACAGGTCACTGAAGCTTTCTTT
TRBJ1-1	.	TRBV5-1	.	CASSLAPVQGNTEAFF	TGCGCCAGCAGCTTGGCCCCGGTCCAGGGAAACACTGAAGCTTTCTTT
TRBJ2-4	.	TRBV6-7	TRBD1	CASSCRGGQGNIQYF	TGTGCCAGCAGTTGCAGAGGGGGCCAGGGGAACATTCAGTACTTC
TRBJ1-3	.	TRBV2	.	CASSEMTGRNTIYF	TGTGCCAGCAGTGAGATGACAGGCAGAAACACCATATATTTT
TRBJ2-7	many	TRBV6-1	.	CAISRAPLREQYF	TGTGCCATCTCGAGGGCTCCTTTAAGGGAGCAGTACTTC
TRBJ1-2	.	TRBV2	.	CASSEGQGLYYGYTF	TGTGCCAGCAGTGAAGGGCAGGGGTTGTACTATGGCTACACCTTC
TRBJ2-7	.	TRBV27	.	CASSLNHEQYF	TGTGCCAGCAGTTTAAACCACGAGCAGTACTTC
TRBJ1-1	.	TRBV5-1	.	CASSFRQTPNTEAFF	TGCGCCAGCAGCTTTAGACAGACCCCGAACACTGAAGCTTTCTTT
TRBJ2-6	.	TRBV30	.	CAWSGRAGANVLTF	TGTGCCTGGAGTGGCAGGGCTGGGGCCAACGTCCTGACTTTC
TRBJ2-4	.	TRBV29-1	.	CSVEGVLSKNIQYF	TGCAGCGTCGAGGGTGTTCTATCCAAAAACATTCAGTACTTC
TRBJ1-1	.	TRBV30	.	CAWDRTGNTEAFF	TGTGCCTGGGATCGGACCGGGAACACTGAAGCTTTCTTT
TRBJ2-1	many	TRBV25-1	TRBD2	CASRTTSGSTDEQFF	TGTGCCAGCAGAACGACTAGCGGGAGTACGGATGAGCAGTTCTTC
TRBJ2-7	.	TRBV6-1	.	CASSELPYEQYF	TGTGCCAGCTCCGAACTTCCCTACGAGCAGTACTTC
TRBJ2-1	.	TRBV28	.	CATIAPWDEQFF	TGTGCCACCATAGCCCCCTGGGATGAGCAGTTCTTC
TRBJ2-2	few	TRBV7-7	TRBD1	CASSPDRENTGELFF	TGTGCTAGCAGCCCCGACAGGGAGAACACCGGGGAGCTGTTTTTT
TRBJ2-2	.	TRBV27	TRBD2	CASSFQPSGTGELFF	TGTGCCAGCAGTTTTCAGCCTAGCGGGACCGGGGAGCTGTTTTTT
TRBJ2-3	.	TRBV11-2	.	CASSYGRDTQYF	TGTGCCAGCAGCTACGGAAGGGATACGCAGTATTTT
TRBJ1-4	.	TRBV2	TRBD1	CASSRDRGSSTNEKLFF	TGTGCCAGCAGCCGGGACAGGGGGTCTTCAACTAATGAAAAACTGTTTTTT
TRBJ2-2	.	TRBV29-1	.	CSVESTSGELFF	TGCAGCGTTGAATCTACGTCCGGGGAGCTGTTTTTT
TRBJ2-3	.	TRBV12-5	TRBD2	CASTVGGRADTQYF	TGTGCTAGTACAGTGGGCGGGAGAGCAGATACGCAGTATTTT
TRBJ2-1	.	TRBV7-9	TRBD2	CASSPSGRISYNEQFF	TGTGCCAGCAGCCCAAGCGGGAGGATTTCCTACAATGAGCAGTTCTTC
TRBJ2-1	few	TRBV7-3	TRBD2	CASSPGRGLANEQFF	TGTGCCAGCAGCCCTGGGAGGGGACTAGCGAATGAGCAGTTCTTC
TRBJ2-7	.	TRBV6-1	.	CASSEAYRTYEQYF	TGTGCCAGCAGTGAAGCCTACAGGACCTACGAGCAGTACTTC
TRBJ2-2	once	TRBV18	.	CASSPLDRTGELFF	TGTGCCAGCTCACCACTTGACAGAACCGGGGAGCTGTTTTTT
TRBJ2-1	.	TRBV4-1	.	CASSQLGARDEQFF	TGCGCCAGCAGCCAACTAGGGGCGCGGGATGAGCAGTTCTTC
TRBJ2-2	.	TRBV29-1	TRBD2	CSVEDSGTATGELFF	TGCAGCGTAGAAGATAGCGGGACTGCAACCGGGGAGCTGTTTTTT
TRBJ1-5	few	TRBV2	.	CASTEEGGGLDQPQHF	TGTGCCAGCACCGAAGAGGGAGGGGGGCTGGATCAGCCCCAGCATTTT
TRBJ2-7	.	TRBV10-3	.	CATRRDSPEQYF	TGTGCCACGCGCAGGGACTCCCCCGAGCAGTACTTC
TRBJ2-3	.	TRBV7-2	TRBD2	CASSANVAGGADTQYF	TGTGCCAGCAGCGCCAACGTAGCGGGAGGGGCAGATACGCAGTATTTT
TRBJ2-7	.	TRBV21-1	.	CASSKGTRLYEQYF	TGTGCCAGCAGCAAAGGGACTCGCCTCTACGAGCAGTACTTC